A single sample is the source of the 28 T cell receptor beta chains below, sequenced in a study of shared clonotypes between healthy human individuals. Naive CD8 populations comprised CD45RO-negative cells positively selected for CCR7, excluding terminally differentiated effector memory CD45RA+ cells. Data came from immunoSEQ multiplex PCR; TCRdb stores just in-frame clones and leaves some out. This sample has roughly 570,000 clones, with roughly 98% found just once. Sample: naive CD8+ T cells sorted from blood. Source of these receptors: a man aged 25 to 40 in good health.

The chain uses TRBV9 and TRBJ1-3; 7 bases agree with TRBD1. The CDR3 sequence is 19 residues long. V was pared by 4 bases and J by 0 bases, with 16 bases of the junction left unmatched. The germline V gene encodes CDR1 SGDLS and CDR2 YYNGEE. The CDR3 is CASSSPGTANPSSGNTIYF. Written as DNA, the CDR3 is TGTGCCAGCAGCTCTCCCGGGACAGCAAATCCGAGCTCTGGAAACACCATATATTTT.

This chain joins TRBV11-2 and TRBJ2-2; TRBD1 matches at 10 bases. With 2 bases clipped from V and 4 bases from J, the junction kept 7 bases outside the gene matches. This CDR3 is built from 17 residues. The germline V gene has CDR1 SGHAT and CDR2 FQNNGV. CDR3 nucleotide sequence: TGTGCCAGCAGCTTAATTGTGGACAGGGGGATCACCGGGGAGCTGTTTTTT. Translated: CASSLIVDRGITGELFF.

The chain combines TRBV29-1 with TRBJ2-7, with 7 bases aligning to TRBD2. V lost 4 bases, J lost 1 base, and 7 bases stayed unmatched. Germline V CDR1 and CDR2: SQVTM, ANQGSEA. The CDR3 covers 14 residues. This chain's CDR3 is CSVVFQRGSYEQYF. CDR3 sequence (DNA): TGCAGCGTTGTGTTCCAGCGGGGTTCCTACGAGCAGTACTTC.

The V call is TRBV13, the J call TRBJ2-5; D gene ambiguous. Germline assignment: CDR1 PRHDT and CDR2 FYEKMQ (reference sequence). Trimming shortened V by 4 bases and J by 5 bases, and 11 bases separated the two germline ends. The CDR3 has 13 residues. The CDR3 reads CASSSGARETQYF. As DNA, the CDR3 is TGTGCCAGCAGCTCAGGCGCCAGGGAGACCCAGTACTTC.

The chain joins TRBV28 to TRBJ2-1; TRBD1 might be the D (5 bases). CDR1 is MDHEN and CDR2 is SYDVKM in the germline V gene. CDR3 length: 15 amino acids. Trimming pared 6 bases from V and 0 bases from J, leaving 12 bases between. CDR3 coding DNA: TGTGCCAGCAGGATACAGGTGAACTCCTACAATGAGCAGTTCTTC. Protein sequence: CASRIQVNSYNEQFF.

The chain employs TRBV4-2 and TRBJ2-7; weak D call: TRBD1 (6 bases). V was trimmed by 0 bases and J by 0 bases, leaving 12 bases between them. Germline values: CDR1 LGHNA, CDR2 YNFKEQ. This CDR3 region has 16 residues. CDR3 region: CASSQESSGASYEQYF. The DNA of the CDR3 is TGTGCCAGCAGCCAAGAATCTTCAGGGGCCTCCTACGAGCAGTACTTC.

CDR3 amino acids: CASSLPGRNEQFF. As DNA, the CDR3 is TGTGCCAGCAGCTTGCCAGGGCGGAATGAGCAGTTCTTC. This chain joins TRBV5-4 and TRBJ2-1; tentative D call: TRBD1 (5 bases). The CDR3 sequence is 13 residues long. Looked up from germline, CDR1 is SGHNT and CDR2 is YYREEE (reference sequence). Between the trimmed V and J ends, which lost 1 base and 7 bases, there was a span of 9 bases.

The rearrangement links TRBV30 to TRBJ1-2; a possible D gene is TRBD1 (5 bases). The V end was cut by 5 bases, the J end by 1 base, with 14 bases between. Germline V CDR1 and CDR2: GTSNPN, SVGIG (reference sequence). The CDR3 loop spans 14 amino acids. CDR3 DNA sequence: TGTGCCTGGCTGACAGCAGGAAGTAACTATGGCTACACCTTC. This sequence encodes CAWLTAGSNYGYTF.

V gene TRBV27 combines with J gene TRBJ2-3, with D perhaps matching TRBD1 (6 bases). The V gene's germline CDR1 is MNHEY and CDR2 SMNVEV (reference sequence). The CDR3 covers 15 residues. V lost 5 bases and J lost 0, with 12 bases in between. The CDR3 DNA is TGTGCCAGCAGTGCATACAGGGCCAGCACAGATACGCAGTATTTT. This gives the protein CASSAYRASTDTQYF.

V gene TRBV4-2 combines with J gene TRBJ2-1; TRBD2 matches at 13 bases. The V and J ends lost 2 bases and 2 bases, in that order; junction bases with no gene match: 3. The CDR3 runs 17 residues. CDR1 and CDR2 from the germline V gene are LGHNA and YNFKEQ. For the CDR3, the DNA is TGTGCCAGCAGCCAACGACTAGCGGGAGGCCCCTACAATGAGCAGTTCTTC. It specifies CASSQRLAGGPYNEQFF.

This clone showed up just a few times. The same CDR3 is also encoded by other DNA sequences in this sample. The CDR3: CASSDYEQYF. CDR3 sequence (DNA): TGTGCCAGCAGTGACTACGAGCAGTACTTC. The genes are TRBV25-1 and TRBJ2-7; D call uncertain. The CDR3 contains 10 residues. Trimming pared 3 bases from V and 3 bases from J, leaving 0 bases between. CDR1 is MGHDK, CDR2 SYGVNS, per germline.

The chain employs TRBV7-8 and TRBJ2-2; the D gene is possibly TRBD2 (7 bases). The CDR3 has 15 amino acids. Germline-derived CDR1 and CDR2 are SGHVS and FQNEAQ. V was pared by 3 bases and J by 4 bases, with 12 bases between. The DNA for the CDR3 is TGTGCCAGCAGCTTTGGGGGGGCTGGCACCGGGGAGCTGTTTTTT. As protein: CASSFGGAGTGELFF.

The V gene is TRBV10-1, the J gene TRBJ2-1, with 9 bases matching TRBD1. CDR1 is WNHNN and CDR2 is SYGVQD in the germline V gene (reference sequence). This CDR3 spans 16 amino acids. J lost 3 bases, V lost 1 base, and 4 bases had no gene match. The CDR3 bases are TGCGCCAGCAGTGAGTTGGGACAGGGCAACTACAATGAGCAGTTCTTC. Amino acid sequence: CASSELGQGNYNEQFF.

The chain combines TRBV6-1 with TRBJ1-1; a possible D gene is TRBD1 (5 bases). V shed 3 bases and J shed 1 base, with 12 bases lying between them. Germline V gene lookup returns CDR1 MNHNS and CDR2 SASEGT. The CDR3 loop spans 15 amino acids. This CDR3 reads CASSDSWGGNTEAFF. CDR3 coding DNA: TGTGCCAGCAGTGATTCGTGGGGCGGGAACACTGAAGCTTTCTTT.

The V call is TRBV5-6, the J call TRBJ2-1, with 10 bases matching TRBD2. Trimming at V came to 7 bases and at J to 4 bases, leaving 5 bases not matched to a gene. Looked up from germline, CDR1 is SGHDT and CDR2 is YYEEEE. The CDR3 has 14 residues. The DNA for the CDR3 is TGTGCCAGCGTTCCGGGACTAGCGTACAATGAGCAGTTCTTC. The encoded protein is CASVPGLAYNEQFF.

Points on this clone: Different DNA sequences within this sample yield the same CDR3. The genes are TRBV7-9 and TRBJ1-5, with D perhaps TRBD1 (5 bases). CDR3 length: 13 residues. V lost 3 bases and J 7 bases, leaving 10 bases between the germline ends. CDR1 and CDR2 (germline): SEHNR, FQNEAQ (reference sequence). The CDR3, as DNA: TGTGCCAGCAGCTTGGGGCCTGGGCAGCCCCAGCATTTT. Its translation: CASSLGPGQPQHF.

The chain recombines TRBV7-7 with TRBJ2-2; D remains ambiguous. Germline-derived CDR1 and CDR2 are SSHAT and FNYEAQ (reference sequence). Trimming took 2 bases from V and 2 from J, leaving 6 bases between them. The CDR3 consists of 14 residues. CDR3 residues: CASSLWENTGELFF. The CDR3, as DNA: TGTGCCAGCAGCTTATGGGAAAACACCGGGGAGCTGTTTTTT.

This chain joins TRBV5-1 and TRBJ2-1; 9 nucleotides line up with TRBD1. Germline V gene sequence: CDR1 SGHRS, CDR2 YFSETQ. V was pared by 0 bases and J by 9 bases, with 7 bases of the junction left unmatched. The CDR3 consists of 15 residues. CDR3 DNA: TGCGCCAGCAGCTTGGAACAGGGGGCGGTAATTGAGCAGTTCTTC. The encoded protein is CASSLEQGAVIEQFF.

CDR3 loop: CASSSLVAYNEQFF. The CDR3 bases are TGTGCCAGCAGTTCCCTAGTGGCCTACAATGAGCAGTTCTTC. This chain uses TRBV6-5 with TRBJ2-1; no definite D call. V was clipped by 4 bases and J by 2 bases, with 9 bases between them. This CDR3 spans 14 amino acids. Germline values: CDR1 MNHEY, CDR2 SVGAGI.

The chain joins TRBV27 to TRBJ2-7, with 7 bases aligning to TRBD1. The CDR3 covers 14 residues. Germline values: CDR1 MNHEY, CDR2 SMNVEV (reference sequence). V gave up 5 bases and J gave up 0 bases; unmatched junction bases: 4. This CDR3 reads CASSRDRSSYEQYF. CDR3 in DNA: TGTGCCAGCAGTCGGGACAGAAGCTCCTACGAGCAGTACTTC.

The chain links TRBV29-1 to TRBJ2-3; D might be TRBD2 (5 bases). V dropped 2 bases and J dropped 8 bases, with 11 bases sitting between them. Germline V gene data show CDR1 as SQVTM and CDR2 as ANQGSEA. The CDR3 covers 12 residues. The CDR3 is CSVEPPRGTQYF. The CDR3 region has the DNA TGCAGCGTTGAACCACCCCGGGGTACGCAGTATTTT.

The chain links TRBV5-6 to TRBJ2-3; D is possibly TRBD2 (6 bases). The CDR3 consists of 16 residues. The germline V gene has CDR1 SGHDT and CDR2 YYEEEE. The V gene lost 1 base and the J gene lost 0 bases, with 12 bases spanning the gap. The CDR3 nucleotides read TGTGCCAGCAGCTTGTCCGGGACTGGGAGCACAGATACGCAGTATTTT. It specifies CASSLSGTGSTDTQYF.

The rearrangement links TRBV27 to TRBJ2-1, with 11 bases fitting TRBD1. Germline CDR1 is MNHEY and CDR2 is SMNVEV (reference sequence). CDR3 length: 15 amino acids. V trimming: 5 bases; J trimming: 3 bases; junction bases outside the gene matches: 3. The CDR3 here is CASSAGTGGYNEQFF. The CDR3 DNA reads TGTGCCAGCAGTGCGGGGACAGGGGGCTACAATGAGCAGTTCTTC.

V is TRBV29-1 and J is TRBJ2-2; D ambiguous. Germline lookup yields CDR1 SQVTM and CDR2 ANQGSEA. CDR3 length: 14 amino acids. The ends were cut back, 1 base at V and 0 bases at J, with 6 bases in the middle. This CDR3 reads CSVEADANTGELFF. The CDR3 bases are TGCAGCGTTGAAGCAGACGCGAACACCGGGGAGCTGTTTTTT.

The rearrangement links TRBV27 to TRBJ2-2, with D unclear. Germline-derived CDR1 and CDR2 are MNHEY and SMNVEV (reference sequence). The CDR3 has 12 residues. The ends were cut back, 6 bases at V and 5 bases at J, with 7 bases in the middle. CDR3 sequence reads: CASRRITGELFF. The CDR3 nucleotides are TGTGCCAGCAGGAGAATAACCGGGGAGCTGTTTTTT.

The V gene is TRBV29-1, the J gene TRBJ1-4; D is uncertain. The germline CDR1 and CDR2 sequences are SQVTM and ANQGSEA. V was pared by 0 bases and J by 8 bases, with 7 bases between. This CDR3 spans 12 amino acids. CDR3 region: CSVEDLGEKLFF. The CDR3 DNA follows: TGCAGCGTTGAAGATCTGGGAGAAAAACTGTTTTTT.

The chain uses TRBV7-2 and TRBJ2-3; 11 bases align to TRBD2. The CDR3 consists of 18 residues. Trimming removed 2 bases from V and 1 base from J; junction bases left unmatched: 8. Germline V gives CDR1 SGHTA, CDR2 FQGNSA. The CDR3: CASSLIGTSGDGTDTQYF. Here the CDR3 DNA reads TGTGCCAGCAGCTTAATTGGGACTAGCGGAGACGGCACAGATACGCAGTATTTT.

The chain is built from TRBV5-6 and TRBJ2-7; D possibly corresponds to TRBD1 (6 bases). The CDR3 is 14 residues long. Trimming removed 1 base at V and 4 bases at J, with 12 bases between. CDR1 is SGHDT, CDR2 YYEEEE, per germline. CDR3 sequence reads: CASSLFDRIYEQYF. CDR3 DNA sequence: TGTGCCAGCAGCTTGTTCGACAGGATATACGAGCAGTACTTC.